Described below is a single TCR beta chain sequence and its context. Its specificity is unknown. The PCR ran on 60 Vbeta and 13 Jbeta primers. The data were produced by immunoSEQ multiplex PCR, yet TCRdb's version contains in-frame clones alone and is incomplete. Its table records 95,000 to 150,000 clones. Trimming stripped 4 bases from V and 1 base from J, with 10 bases between. This CDR3 comprises 14 residues. Germline values: CDR1 MGHRA, CDR2 YSYEKL. These data belong to a study of cytomegalovirus exposure and HLA in healthy donors. Study-wide results and caveats: Sequence variants that were highly shared formed a cluster that was likely a sequencing artifact. From TCR beta sequences, most subjects' HLA-A and HLA-B alleles were reportedly predicted accurately.

Sequencing was performed on PBMCs. This sequence originates from a man aged 18 to 30 in good health and CMV-seronegative. The rearrangement links TRBV4-1 to TRBJ1-1, with D maybe TRBD1 (6 bases). The DNA for the CDR3 is TGCGCCAGCAGCCTCCGGGACACGAACACTGAAGCTTTCTTT. Translation gives CASSLRDTNTEAFF.